The 8 T cell receptor beta chains in this list originate from one sample, sequenced in a study of beta chain features in type 1 diabetes. These TCRs are of unknown antigen specificity. Whole-study findings and limits: Patients with Type 1 diabetes showed moderately but significantly shorter TCRB CDR3s in all four CD4+ subsets.

Since all of the isolated RNA was reverse transcribed, expressed TCRB transcripts were what got sequenced. Profiling relied on immunoSEQ multiplex PCR, and the TCRdb table lists in-frame clones only, not all of them. The table shows more than 55,000 clones, with around 56% occurring only once. Sequenced sample: Tregs from blood. The receptors come from a woman in her thirties or forties with type 1 diabetes.

This clone appeared a few times. The chain carries TRBV11-1 and TRBJ2-7; D perhaps matches TRBD1 (6 bases). V shed 5 bases and J shed 7 bases, with 18 bases lying between them. The CDR3 totals 14 residues. CDR1 and CDR2 (germline): SGHAT, FQDESV (reference sequence). CDR3 in DNA: TGTGCCAGCAGCGTGGACAGCCCCTTGGGGGAGCAGTACTTC. Protein sequence: CASSVDSPLGEQYF.

The chain has TRBV6-1 and TRBJ2-7; 9 nucleotides align to TRBD1. Germline assignment: CDR1 MNHNS and CDR2 SASEGT. The trim removed 7 bases at V and 5 bases at J, leaving 3 bases unmatched. The CDR3 loop spans 12 amino acids. The CDR3 nucleotides read TGTGCCAGCATAGGGACAGGGAACGAGCAGTACTTC. Residues: CASIGTGNEQYF.

The rearrangement joins TRBV18 to TRBJ1-1; 9 positions agree with TRBD1. The CDR3 consists of 10 residues. From germline, CDR1 is KGHSH and CDR2 LQKENI. The V and J ends lost 8 bases and 10 bases, in that order; junction bases with no gene match: 2. The CDR3 here is CASRGQGAFF. CDR3 in DNA: TGTGCCAGCCGGGGACAGGGAGCTTTCTTT.

This clone has more than one count but fewer than ten. The chain has TRBV29-1 and TRBJ1-1; 7 nucleotides line up with TRBD1. After removal of 4 bases from V and 4 bases from J, the junction contained 6 bases not matched to a gene. Germline CDR1 reads SQVTM; CDR2 reads ANQGSEA. The CDR3 extends over 13 amino acids. The CDR3 spells CSVGRGHGTEAFF. CDR3 DNA: TGCAGCGTTGGGAGGGGGCACGGCACTGAAGCTTTCTTT.

The rearrangement links TRBV18 to TRBJ1-4; TRBD1 matches 10 bases. The junction had 8 bases not matched to a gene; V was cut back by 6 bases and J by 13 bases. Germline CDR1 and CDR2: KGHSH and LQKENI. This CDR3 is built from 13 residues. CDR3 nucleotide sequence: TGTGCCAGCTCCCCGCCCGGACAGGGGGGACTGTTTTTT. As protein: CASSPPGQGGLFF.

The V call is TRBV28, the J call TRBJ1-6, with TRBD1 matching 8 bases. The CDR3 extends over 14 amino acids. The V and J ends lost 6 bases and 14 bases, in that order; junction bases with no gene match: 12. Germline V gives CDR1 MDHEN, CDR2 SYDVKM. Here the CDR3 reads CASSPGQDLMALHF. CDR3 nucleotides: TGTGCCAGCAGCCCGGGACAGGACCTTATGGCCCTCCACTTT.

This sequence joins TRBV15 and TRBJ1-4; D is uncertain. The CDR3 spans 13 residues. Looked up from germline, CDR1 is LNHNV and CDR2 is YYDKDF (reference sequence). V was cut by 0 bases and J by 11 bases, with 10 bases left in between. The CDR3 reads CATSRDPLEKLFF. In nucleotides, the CDR3 is TGTGCCACCAGCAGAGACCCCCTGGAGAAACTGTTTTTT. Full variable domain (missing parts from reference TRBV15 and TRBJ1-4): DAMVIQNPRYQVTQFGKPVTLSCSQTLNHNVMYWYQQKSSQAPKLLFHYYDKDFNNEADTPDNFQSRRPNTSFCFLDIRSPGLGDTAMYLCATSRDPLEKLFFGSGTQLSVL.

This clone was seen a few times. This chain joins TRBV30 and TRBJ1-1, with D possibly being TRBD1 (6 bases). V was clipped by 2 bases and J by 7 bases, with 11 bases between them. CDR3 size: 12 residues. Germline V gene sequence: CDR1 GTSNPN, CDR2 SVGIG (reference sequence). The DNA for the CDR3 is TGTGCCTGGAGTCGGAACAGGGTTGAAGCTTTCTTT. It yields the protein CAWSRNRVEAFF.